This T cell receptor (beta chain) is from a study of shared clonotypes between healthy human individuals. Study observations and caveats: Larger estimated richness was generally recorded for naive subsets relative to memory subsets. Lower generation probabilities were found for non-shared clonotypes than for those shared by all four donors.

The authors distributed each subset's genomic DNA evenly over several immunoSEQ plates. Produced via immunoSEQ multiplex PCR; TCRdb's table is partial and in-frame only. The data contain around 1 million clones, over 60% of them singletons. This clone was seen a single time. The antigen remains unidentified. Trimming took off 4 bases at V and 6 bases at J, with 9 bases between the two ends. The CDR3 runs 13 residues. CDR1 and CDR2 (germline): LNHDA, SQIVND (reference sequence). This chain uses TRBV19 with TRBJ2-2; D ambiguous. The specimen was memory CD4+ T cells sorted from blood. Subset in this sample: CD45RA-negative fraction. This clonotype originated in a man between 18 and 29 years old in good health. DNA for the CDR3: TGTGCCAGTAGTACCGTCGAGGCCGGGGAGCTGTTTTTT. Translating it yields CASSTVEAGELFF.